The clone carrying this TCR beta chain showed up just once. The data derive from a study of blood T cell repertoires in COVID-19. Profiling relied on immunoSEQ multiplex PCR, and the TCRdb table lists in-frame clones only, not all of them. The data contain about 280,000 clones, around 88% of them singletons. The CDR3 contains 16 residues. Germline lookup yields CDR1 GTSNPN and CDR2 SVGIG (reference sequence). J lost 6 bases, V lost 7 bases, and 8 bases had no gene match. Categorization into cohorts depended on clinical history that participants reported. The specimen sequenced was PBMCs or T cells enriched from blood (not recorded which). The TCR sequence derives from a woman in her thirties or forties who had recovered from COVID-19. The chain joins TRBV30 to TRBJ2-2; TRBD2 matches at 16 bases. This chain's CDR3 is CASGLAGGARAGELFF. For the CDR3, the DNA is TGTGCCTCGGGACTAGCGGGAGGGGCGAGGGCCGGGGAGCTGTTTTTT. Variable domain in full (rest from reference TRBV30 and TRBJ2-2): SQTIHQWPATLVQPVGSPLSLECTVEGTSNPNLYWYRQAAGRGLQLLFYSVGIGQISSEVPQNLSASRPQDRQFILSSKKLLLSDSGFYLCASGLAGGARAGELFFGEGSRLTVL.